This entry is about one T cell receptor beta chain. The target antigen is unknown. Donors were nominally healthy when sampled, though unrecorded immune exposures were likely. Vbeta (60) and Jbeta (13) primers were used in the PCR. Here immunoSEQ multiplex PCR was the method, and the copy in TCRdb shows in-frame clones only, minus some. The data hold around 170,000 clones, with over 70% observed a single time. Trimming removed 3 bases from V and 2 bases from J, with 14 bases in between. The CDR3 extends over 16 amino acids. Germline-derived CDR1 and CDR2 are SGDLS and YYNGEE. The record originates from a study of cytomegalovirus exposure and HLA in healthy donors. Study-level points and caveats: Several V segments, TRBV6-2 and TRBV6-3 among them, could not be told apart and were dropped. The study recorded 150 to 200 TCR beta chains that were cytomegalovirus-associated. Prior analysis indicated that the majority of TCR beta V segments exhibited productivity approximately 90% or approximately 30% of the time.

This clonotype originated in a man aged 50 to 59 in good health and CMV-seronegative. V and J are TRBV9 and TRBJ1-4; weak D call: TRBD1 (5 bases). The sequencing sample was made of PBMCs. The CDR3 bases are TGTGCCAGCAGCGCAACCGAGGGGAGGACTAATGAAAAACTGTTTTTT. Encoded protein: CASSATEGRTNEKLFF.